This TCR beta chain was captured in a study of cytomegalovirus exposure and HLA in healthy donors (TCRdb year 2017). Study-level background: An earlier analysis of several hundred of the donors reported over 250 Gb of sequence data and 95 million to 120 million unique TCR beta sequences obtained from 150 million to 200 million T cells. About 280 gigabases of sequencing data and approximately 84 million unique TCR sequences were included in an early release covering 550 to 800 HLA-typed donors. The genetic ancestry cluster associated with self-reported Caucasian donors included over 80% of the roughly 400 genotyped donors. The study aimed to test whether cataloging public T cell receptors could reveal signatures of past pathogen exposure. The study profiled the T cell repertoires of around 700 subjects by immunosequencing and related them to cytomegalovirus serostatus. A separate validation cohort of roughly 120 different subjects was used in addition to the roughly 620-subject first cohort. High-throughput TCR immunosequencing, statistical association of individual TCRs with disease status, and machine learning were combined to predict cytomegalovirus infection status. To study patterns of TCR occurrence, a later analysis re-analyzed previously published TCR beta repertoires from around 700 donors and added high-resolution HLA genotyping. In the later analysis, no new phenotypic data were used to find candidate immune exposures; instead, reliance was placed on TCR beta sequences and their occurrence across donors. An earlier analysis of some 500 of the donors applied high-throughput TCR beta sequencing to assess whether each TCR beta V gene segment acted as functional or pseudogenic. Donor age, sex, ethnicity and CMV serostatus were collected together with the repertoire data. In a later genetic analysis, genome-wide SNP genotypes for about 60% of the 666 donors were used, and that subset was treated as a discovery cohort. Every repertoire in the discovery cohort had been generated on one and the same sequencing platform. HLA typing covered class I and class II loci at four-digit resolution. Typing coverage varied by locus: roughly 620-640 donors for A, B, C, DRB1 and DQB1; roughly 520 for DQA1; approximately 610 for DPA1; around 490 for DPB1. Roughly five DR-DQ haplotypes were treated as single units for association and clustering because of strong linkage in the cohort. On average, around 240,000 unique TCR beta nucleotide sequences were sequenced per donor among some 430 genotyped donors of the cohort, with 15% to 20% of those sequences being non-productive. Here is what the overall study found, with its caveats: The classifier was reported to diagnose cytomegalovirus status with high specificity and sensitivity in both the original cohort and the validation cohort. HLA typing was unavailable for some donors at each locus, so association tests used only the typed subset. In a later analysis, HLA-associated TCR beta chains showed more clonal expansion and lower generation probabilities than non-associated chains that were equally common. Immune exposure information for the cohort was limited to CMV serostatus. The authors suggested that the approach could potentially be generalized to other disease states and immunological phenotypes. The 87-base-pair reads could not distinguish some IMGT-functional V segments, including TRBV6-2 and TRBV6-3, so those segments were excluded. Assigning TCR associations to individual alleles was difficult when HLA alleles, especially DR and DQ, strongly co-occurred. The earlier analysis of a few hundred of the donors excluded 15 to 20 rarely observed V segments, including chromosome 9 orphons, because counts were too low. Most TCR sequences were seen in very few donors, while some public TCRs were found in many individuals. The study gave a list of around 170 TCR beta chains associated with cytomegalovirus. In a later analysis, the rate of TCR association differed among HLA loci, with DRB1 alleles having the most associated TCRs and HLA-C alleles having the fewest. An association between a missense DCLRE1C variant and V-gene and J-gene trimming of TCR beta chains was found in a later genetic analysis and replicated in an independent cohort. In this cohort, only TCR beta chains were sequenced, and detectable features were limited by the absence of alpha or paired-chain data. In an earlier analysis of some 550 of the donors, most TCR beta V segments were observed in productive rearrangements about 87% or about 30% of the time, broadly matching IMGT annotations. A cluster of highly shared sequence variants was judged likely to be a technical artifact of the sequencing pipeline. In a later genetic analysis, fewer N-insertions in productive TCRs were reported among donors in an Asian-associated ancestry cluster than the 666-donor mean. Specific HLA alleles were associated with roughly 16,000 TCR beta sequences at a false discovery rate of 0.05 in a later analysis. A few of the identified cytomegalovirus-associated TCR beta chains were confirmed in vitro to be specific for cytomegalovirus antigens. Sequencing depth was assumed to be roughly uniform across donors in the presence/absence analyses, though that assumption may not hold. A later analysis found that most CMV-associated TCR beta chains appeared HLA-restricted, with HLA associations seemingly driven largely by CMV exposure. A further reported finding was that TCR beta sequences accurately predicted the HLA-A and HLA-B alleles for most subjects in the first cohort. A later analysis reported that several top co-occurrence clusters appeared linked to parvovirus B19, influenza, CMV and Epstein-Barr virus. Correlated functional status among segregating V segments might be attributable to linkage disequilibrium, but an unknown experimental factor could not be ruled out.

In total, more than 500 healthy bone marrow donors made up the cohort. At the time of sampling, every cohort member was nominally healthy, though immune exposures that went unrecorded were likely present. The donor tested CMV seronegative and was one of the 352 seronegative cohort members. Every donor gave a peripheral blood sample, and the peripheral blood mononuclear cells from that sample were used for TCR beta sequencing. The Qiagen DNeasy Blood Extraction Kit was used to extract genomic DNA from the blood cell samples. As for this clone: Its recognized antigen is unknown. No qualities accompany the bases; no much larger clone lies one base away.

The CDR3 goes from the cysteine to the phenylalanine over 13 residues. Of all the DNA, just the CDR3 is kept, 39 bases in frame from base 1. Sequences MNHEY (CDR1) and SVGAGI (CDR2) are obtained from the germline V gene. V drops 6 bases and J drops 9 bases, leaving 15 bases in between. Library generation was performed with the immunoSEQ multiplex PCR assay. For the multiplex PCR, a mixture combining 60 forward primers for TCR Vbeta segments and 13 reverse primers for TCR Jbeta segments was used. The CDR3 region of rearranged TCR beta genes was amplified from genomic DNA with a multiplex PCR assay. The Illumina HiSeq System was used to sequence the amplified TCR beta libraries as 87-base-pair reads. The authors' analysis ran thus. In a later analysis, roughly 80 million unique TCR beta chains were counted across the 650 to 700 repertoires, and roughly 10 million of these chains were shared by at least two donors. To remove PCR and sequencing errors, raw reads were error-corrected and collapsed into unique sequences using a nearest-neighbor algorithm that merged closely related sequences. To assign V, D and J gene segments, CDR3 sequences were aligned to IMGT reference sequences. Each retained sequence needed at least a six-nucleotide match to both a V gene segment and a J gene segment. A rearrangement was called productive if the CDR3 had no stop codons and remained in frame with V and J, and every other rearrangement was called non-productive. CDR3 was defined according to IMGT convention as the region running from the second conserved V-encoded cysteine to the conserved J-encoded phenylalanine. The earlier analysis of some 600 of the donors excluded sequences that lacked an unambiguous match to a single V gene segment. In an earlier analysis of a few hundred of the donors, V segments were called functional above 56.7% productive rearrangements and were called segregating when the between-donor standard deviation exceeded 5%. A statistical classification framework was developed to diagnose cytomegalovirus status using the catalog of TCR beta chain sequences. In a later analysis, TCR nucleotide sequences were compared against IMGT/GENE-DB human TR gene sequences so that V and J genes could be assigned. A later analysis assigned CDR3 sequences and most-parsimonious VDJ recombination scenarios with the TCRdist pipeline. In a later analysis, each TCR beta chain was defined by its CDR3 amino acid sequence together with its V-gene family, and reads lacking a unique V-gene family were excluded. A later analysis removed 500 to 600 highly shared, low-generation-probability nucleotide sequences to deal with suspected cross-contamination and a sequencing artifact. In a later analysis, a clonal expansion index for each public chain was calculated from normalized within-repertoire ranks of inferred template counts. In a later analysis, generation probabilities were computed using a VDJ recombination model fitted to out-of-frame rearrangements, and the results were checked against IGoR. In a later analysis, TCR-TCR, TCR-HLA and TCR-CMV co-occurrence was scored with hypergeometric tests, and a repertoire-size bias correction was applied to TCR pairs. In a later analysis, false discovery rates were estimated by permuting HLA or CMV assignments 20 times. In a later analysis, co-occurring TCRs were grouped with DBSCAN, and TCRdist sequence similarity was added when clustering was performed within HLA-allele-positive subsets. Repertoires with fewer than 30,000 or more than 120,000 public chains, plus five repertoires with anomalous nucleotide sharing, were excluded from co-occurrence clustering. TCRdb limited this immuneACCESS table to in-frame rearrangements with V and J called. A share of clones is missing; checked studies link under half to unresolved V genes, and the rest is unexplained. The V and J calls and the clone size are those of that table, but D and trimming were determined from the DNA. The sample table contains under 200,000 clones; only one count was recorded for around three quarters of them. The ten largest account for 1.5% to 2% of the sample.

The receptor's source is a woman aged 25 to 45 in good health and CMV-seronegative. The sample taken for sequencing was PBMCs. The sequence links TRBV6-5 to TRBJ2-1, and the D gene may be TRBD1, 6 bases matching. CDR3 reads: CASSKDRMGEQFF. At the DNA level, the sequence is TGTGCCAGCAGCAAAGACAGGATGGGTGAGCAGTTCTTC.